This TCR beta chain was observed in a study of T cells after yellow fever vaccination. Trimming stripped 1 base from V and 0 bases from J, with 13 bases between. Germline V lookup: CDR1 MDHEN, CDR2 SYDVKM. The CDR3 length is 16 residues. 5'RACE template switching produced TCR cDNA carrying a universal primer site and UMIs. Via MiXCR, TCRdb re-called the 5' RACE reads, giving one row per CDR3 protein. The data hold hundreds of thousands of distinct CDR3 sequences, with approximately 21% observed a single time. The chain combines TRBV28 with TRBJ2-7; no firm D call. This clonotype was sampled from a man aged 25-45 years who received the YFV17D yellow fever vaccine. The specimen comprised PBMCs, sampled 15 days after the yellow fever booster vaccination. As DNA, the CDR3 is TGTGCCAGCAGTTTATATTCGGGTTATTCCTCCTACGAGCAGTACTTC. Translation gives CASSLYSGYSSYEQYF.